These 3 T cell receptor beta chains came from one sample sequenced in a study of cytomegalovirus exposure and HLA in healthy donors. Primers included in the PCR were 60 Vbeta and 13 Jbeta primers. Some clones are missing from TCRdb's copy, which holds only in-frame ones; the method was immunoSEQ multiplex PCR. The sample lists some 120,000 clones, approximately 81% occurring once. The specimen was PBMCs. Receptor source: a man aged 30 to 45 in good health and CMV-seropositive.

The CDR3 region is CASSSSWGGTEAFF. As DNA, the CDR3 is TGTGCCAGCAGTTCCTCGTGGGGGGGAACTGAAGCTTTCTTT. The chain recombines TRBV27 with TRBJ1-1; perhaps TRBD1 as D (5 bases). This CDR3 is 14 amino acids long. V dropped 4 bases and J dropped 5 bases, with 14 bases sitting between them. The germline CDR1 and CDR2 sequences are MNHEY and SMNVEV (reference sequence).

The chain couples TRBV27 to TRBJ2-5; possible D gene TRBD1, 5 bases. The tail of the sequence fits TRBJ2-7 better, so the J call may be wrong. Germline values: CDR1 MNHEY, CDR2 SMNVEV (reference sequence). The CDR3 covers 13 residues. The CDR3 sequence is CASSNLQGYEQYF. Written as DNA, the CDR3 is TGTGCCAGCAGTAACCTTCAGGGCTACGAGCAGTACTTC.

This chain joins TRBV6-6 and TRBJ2-5; weak D call: TRBD2 (7 bases). The J call may be in error: the DNA end matches TRBJ2-7 better. CDR3 size: 15 residues. Germline CDR1 MNHNY, CDR2 SVGAGI (reference sequence). The CDR3 reads CASSYGGGAIYEQYF. The CDR3 region has the DNA TGTGCCAGCAGTTACGGTGGGGGGGCGATCTACGAGCAGTACTTC.